These 19 T cell receptor beta chains were all obtained from the same sample, sequenced in a study of STAT3 mutations in large granular lymphocyte leukemia. Study-level results: Every T-cell large granular lymphocyte leukemia patient had at least one immunodominant TCR beta clonotype.

Assay used: immunoSEQ multiplex PCR; TCRdb lists only in-frame clones, some missing. In the table there are roughly 35,000 clones, 88% of which are singletons. Their cognate antigens are unknown. Source material: PBMCs. Receptors were obtained from a human donor with T large granular lymphocyte leukemia. Some clones in this sample may be carry-over from other donors' samples.

The J gene is TRBJ1-2, the V gene TRBV4-3, with no clear D. This CDR3 comprises 14 residues. Looked up from germline, CDR1 is LGHNA and CDR2 is YSLEER. V lost 1 base and J 4 bases, leaving 10 bases between the germline ends. The CDR3: CASSQGSSGYGYTF. The CDR3 DNA reads TGCGCCAGCAGCCAAGGTTCCAGCGGCTATGGCTACACCTTC.

The V and J genes are TRBV6-5 and TRBJ1-4, with D possibly matching TRBD1 (5 bases). Trimming stripped 5 bases from V and 4 bases from J, with 11 bases between. Germline CDR1 is MNHEY and CDR2 is SVGAGI. The CDR3 has 14 residues. The CDR3 region has the DNA TGTGCCAGCAGTATTGGGACGGTTAATGAAAAACTGTTTTTT. Amino acids: CASSIGTVNEKLFF.

The V call is TRBV6-6, the J call TRBJ1-3; the match to TRBD1 covers 7 bases. V shed 2 bases, J shed 2 bases, and the junction held 3 bases outside the gene matches. Germline V CDR1 and CDR2: MNHNY, SVGAGI (reference sequence). The CDR3 runs to 15 residues. CDR3: CASSYPGGTGNTIYF. The CDR3 DNA sequence: TGTGCCAGCAGTTACCCAGGGGGTACTGGAAACACCATATATTTT.

This clone was detected only a few times. This CDR3 reads CASSLSTFGADTQYF. DNA for the CDR3: TGTGCCAGCAGCTTATCTACCTTTGGGGCCGATACGCAGTATTTT. This rearrangement joins TRBV11-2 to TRBJ2-3, with D tentatively TRBD1 (5 bases). Germline V gene lookup returns CDR1 SGHAT and CDR2 FQNNGV. The length of the CDR3 is 15 residues. Trimming removed 2 bases from V and 6 bases from J, with 15 bases in between.

The V call is TRBV6-5, the J call TRBJ1-6; D may be TRBD1 (5 bases). Trimming shortened V by 1 base and J by 7 bases, and 8 bases separated the two germline ends. Germline V lookup: CDR1 MNHEY, CDR2 SVGAGI. The CDR3 is 14 residues long. CDR3 bases: TGTGCCAGCAGTTACTGGGGGAACAATTCACCCCTCCACTTT. Its protein product is CASSYWGNNSPLHF.

The gene calls are TRBV18 and TRBJ1-1; D remains ambiguous. CDR1 and CDR2 (germline): KGHSH, LQKENI. CDR3 length equals 13 residues. The ends were cut back, 5 bases at V and 0 bases at J, with 7 bases in the middle. The CDR3 protein is CASSSAMNTEAFF. Here the CDR3 DNA reads TGTGCCAGCTCATCAGCCATGAACACTGAAGCTTTCTTT.

The chain joins TRBV7-9 to TRBJ1-2; TRBD1 is a possible D gene (6 bases). Germline CDR1 and CDR2: SEHNR and FQNEAQ (reference sequence). V was cut by 3 bases and J by 8 bases, with 19 bases left in between. The CDR3 is 15 residues long. CDR3: CASSFYTGPDFGYTF. CDR3 DNA sequence: TGTGCCAGCAGCTTCTATACAGGGCCTGACTTCGGCTACACCTTC.

The gene calls are TRBV6-5 and TRBJ2-3, with 7 bases identical to TRBD1. CDR3 size: 13 residues. Germline lookup yields CDR1 MNHEY and CDR2 SVGAGI. The V gene end was trimmed by 6 bases and the J gene end by 5 bases; junction bases not matched to a gene: 5. CDR3 sequence reads: CASSRDSLDTQYF. The CDR3 region has the DNA TGTGCCAGCAGCCGGGACAGCTTAGATACGCAGTATTTT.

The rearrangement links TRBV5-1 to TRBJ2-7, with 8 bases matching TRBD1. V trimming: 4 bases; J trimming: 3 bases; junction bases outside the gene matches: 3. CDR1 and CDR2 (germline): SGHRS, YFSETQ. This CDR3 spans 13 amino acids. CDR3 residues: CASSPQGDYEQYV. The CDR3 DNA is TGCGCCAGCAGCCCACAGGGGGACTACGAGCAGTACGTC.

This sequence joins TRBV13 and TRBJ2-1, with D possibly TRBD1 on 6 matching bases. Germline V CDR1 and CDR2: PRHDT, FYEKMQ (reference sequence). V lost 7 bases, J lost 13 bases, and 17 bases lay in between. CDR3 length: 12 residues. The DNA for the CDR3 is TGTGCCAGCATGGGGGCGGGTCTAGTACAGTTCTTC. Its protein product is CASMGAGLVQFF. Combining the CDR3 with reference TRBV13 and TRBJ2-1 gives the whole variable domain AAGVIQSPRHLIKEKRETATLKCYPIPRHDTVYWYQQGPGQDPQFLISFYEKMQSDKGSIPDRFSAQQFSDYHSELNMSSLELGDSALYFCASMGAGLVQFFGPGTRLTVL.

The chain has TRBV6-1 and TRBJ1-5; D unresolved. The CDR3 loop spans 15 amino acids. V lost 3 bases and J lost 4, with 13 bases in between. Germline loops: CDR1 MNHNS, CDR2 SASEGT. The CDR3 region is CASSEVLMGNQPQHF. As DNA, the CDR3 is TGTGCCAGCAGTGAGGTGCTTATGGGGAATCAGCCCCAGCATTTT.

This chain connects TRBV7-2 to TRBJ1-2; D is unresolved. Deletions cut 5 bases from V and 5 bases from J, with 12 bases between. The CDR3 runs to 13 residues. The germline V gene has CDR1 SGHTA and CDR2 FQGNSA. The CDR3 loop is CASSAVMGYGYTF. CDR3 coding DNA: TGTGCCAGCAGCGCAGTTATGGGATATGGCTACACCTTC.

Comment on this clone: Distinct nucleotide sequences in the sample also encode this CDR3. The chain uses TRBV5-4 and TRBJ2-1, with 7 positions matching TRBD1. Germline V CDR1 and CDR2: SGHNT, YYREEE (reference sequence). Unmatched junction bases numbered 3, after V lost 0 bases and J lost 3 bases. This CDR3 has 15 residues. CDR3 coding DNA: TGTGCCAGCAGCTTGGCGGCAGGGGGCTACAATGAGCAGTTCTTC. This sequence encodes CASSLAAGGYNEQFF.

This clone has only one observation. The J gene is TRBJ2-5, the V gene TRBV7-8; possible D gene TRBD1, 6 bases. This CDR3 has 15 residues. The germline V gene has CDR1 SGHVS and CDR2 FQNEAQ. Trimming left V 6 bases short and J 2 bases short, with 16 bases between. The CDR3 loop reads CASRGLGQTQETQYF. In nucleotides, the CDR3 is TGTGCCAGCAGGGGATTAGGACAGACTCAAGAGACCCAGTACTTC.

The J gene is TRBJ2-7, the V gene TRBV11-2; D unresolved. V gave up 0 bases and J gave up 2 bases, with 11 bases separating them. The CDR3 runs to 15 residues. CDR1 is SGHAT, CDR2 FQNNGV, per germline. The CDR3 here is CASSLDSLGPYEQYV. The CDR3 DNA is TGTGCCAGCAGCTTAGATAGCTTAGGACCCTACGAGCAGTACGTC.

This rearrangement joins TRBV7-2 to TRBJ1-6, with D hard to call. The CDR3 length is 13 residues. Trimming removed 5 bases at V and 10 bases at J, with 12 bases between. The germline gives CDR1 SGHTA, CDR2 FQGNSA. The CDR3 reads CASSQNSGSPLHF. In DNA form, the CDR3 reads TGTGCCAGCAGCCAAAATAGTGGGTCACCCCTCCACTTT.

The V and J genes are TRBV7-9 and TRBJ2-1; tentative D call: TRBD2 (5 bases). CDR3 size: 16 residues. CDR1 and CDR2 (germline): SEHNR, FQNEAQ (reference sequence). Trimming cost V 4 bases and J 6 bases, with 19 bases left between them. The CDR3 loop reads CASSSRTSQVFNEQFF. CDR3 coding DNA: TGTGCCAGCAGCTCCCGCACTAGTCAGGTATTCAATGAGCAGTTCTTC.

The chain joins TRBV7-9 to TRBJ2-5; TRBD2 agrees at 7 bases. Germline V gene lookup returns CDR1 SEHNR and CDR2 FQNEAQ (reference sequence). The CDR3 consists of 16 residues. The V and J ends lost 2 bases and 3 bases, in that order; junction bases with no gene match: 9. CDR3 loop: CASSLRGGAGEETQYF. The CDR3 DNA reads TGTGCCAGCAGCTTAAGGGGAGGGGCGGGGGAAGAGACCCAGTACTTC. The variable domain in full, completed from reference TRBV7-9 and TRBJ2-5, reads DTGVSQNPRHKITKRGQNVTFRCDPISEHNRLYWYRQTLGQGPEFLTYFQNEAQLEKSRLLSDRFSAERPKGSFSTLEIQRTEQGDSAMYLCASSLRGGAGEETQYFGPGTRLLVL.

This clone came up a few times. This chain joins TRBV7-2 and TRBJ2-7; TRBD2 might be the D (5 bases). Germline CDR1 is SGHTA and CDR2 is FQGNSA. This CDR3 has 14 amino acids. V was pared by 4 bases and J by 0 bases, with 10 bases between. CDR3 nucleotides: TGTGCCAGCAGCTCGGGATCCAGCTCCTACGAGCAGTACTTC. It translates to CASSSGSSSYEQYF.